This entry features one TCR beta chain sequence. These data are taken from a study of shared clonotypes between healthy human individuals. An assay was performed, and its level was deep. The material for each subset, its genomic DNA, was split evenly across several immunoSEQ plates. The repertoire was sequenced with immunoSEQ multiplex PCR; TCRdb's copy has only in-frame clones and lacks some. The table lists about 2.3 million clones, approximately 93% of them singletons. Germline V gives CDR1 SGHDN, CDR2 FVKESK. The CDR3 totals 13 residues. Trimming removed 5 bases from V and 5 bases from J; junction bases left unmatched: 5.

Sequencing used naive CD4+ T cells from PBMCs. Subset defined: CD45RA+ positively selected. The genes are TRBV14 and TRBJ2-5; 7 bases map to TRBD1. The sequence was collected from a young man in good health. Some clones in this sample may be carry-over from other donors' samples. The CDR3 nucleotides are TGTGCCAGCAGCAGACAGGGTGTGGAGACCCAGTACTTC. This translates into CASSRQGVETQYF.